Listed below are T cell receptor beta chains from one sample, sequenced in a study of response to subunit inactivated influenza vaccine. TCRdb itself ran the RT-PCR reads through MiXCR, one entry per CDR3 protein. The sample includes 500,000 to 600,000 distinct CDR3 sequences, around 8% of them seen just once. The sample consisted of PBMCs from blood, taken roughly 24 months after vaccination. The receptors derive from a man between 50 and 75 years old who received an inactivated influenza vaccine. Each CDR3 is given with its conserved first and last residue. Fields, in order: V gene, clone size, D gene, J gene, CDR3 DNA, CDR3 protein. D genes are given only for firm matches. Clone size is stated in some rows and not others, as once, few, many or a class when expanded.

V: TRBV12-3/TRBV12-4; size: many; D: -; J: TRBJ2-2; DNA: TGTGCCAGCAGCCGGGACATCAGAAACACCGGGGAGCTGTTTTTT; CDR3: CASSRDIRNTGELFF
V: TRBV5-1; size: many; D: -; J: TRBJ1-3; DNA: TGCGCCAGCAGCTTGGGGTACTCTGGAAACACCATATATTTT; CDR3: CASSLGYSGNTIYF
V: TRBV6-5; size: few; D: -; J: TRBJ1-1; DNA: TGTGCCAGCAGCGACAGTTACACTGAAGCTTTCTTT; CDR3: CASSDSYTEAFF
V: TRBV5-5; size: few; D: TRBD1; J: TRBJ2-7; DNA: TGTGCCAGCACCTTAGGCCCCGGACAGGGGGCCGAGCAGTACTTC; CDR3: CASTLGPGQGAEQYF
V: TRBV4-3; size: -; D: -; J: TRBJ1-6; DNA: TGCGCCAGCAGCCAAGATTTTTCTAGCTCCTATAATTCACCCCTCCACTTT; CDR3: CASSQDFSSSYNSPLHF
V: TRBV20-1; size: many; D: TRBD2; J: TRBJ2-5; DNA: TGCAGTGCTAGAGGCCAGCGGGAGGGAGTTCAAGAGACCCAGTACTTC; CDR3: CSARGQREGVQETQYF
V: TRBV7-2; size: few; D: -; J: TRBJ2-3; DNA: TGTGCCAGCAGTCGTAGCAGAACTAGCACAGATACGCAGTATTTT; CDR3: CASSRSRTSTDTQYF
V: TRBV7-2; size: many; D: -; J: TRBJ2-1; DNA: TGTGCCAGCAGCTTGTCCGGCGGCTCCTACAATGAGCAGTTCTTC; CDR3: CASSLSGGSYNEQFF
V: TRBV20-1; size: many; D: -; J: TRBJ2-3; DNA: TGCAGTGCTAAGCGGGCCGAGCCAAGCACAGATACGCAGTATTTT; CDR3: CSAKRAEPSTDTQYF
V: TRBV27; size: many; D: -; J: TRBJ2-1; DNA: TGTGCCAGCAGCGGCCCGGGGGTAGCTTACAATGAGCAGTTCTTC; CDR3: CASSGPGVAYNEQFF
V: TRBV5-5; size: many; D: -; J: TRBJ2-4; DNA: TGTGCCAGCAGCTTCGTTGGCAGTATCAACATTCAGTACTTC; CDR3: CASSFVGSINIQYF
V: TRBV28; size: few; D: -; J: TRBJ2-3; DNA: TGTGCCAGCAGCCCCTGGGGGAATACGCAGTATTTT; CDR3: CASSPWGNTQYF
V: TRBV7-9; size: few; D: -; J: TRBJ1-5; DNA: TGTGCCAGCAGCAAGGGGGGGTTGGGTCAGCCCCAGCATTTT; CDR3: CASSKGGLGQPQHF
V: TRBV7-9; size: -; D: -; J: TRBJ2-3; DNA: TGTGCCAGCAGCTTAGCGCTAGGGGGGCCCACAGATACGCAGTATTTT; CDR3: CASSLALGGPTDTQYF
V: TRBV28; size: -; D: -; J: TRBJ2-3; DNA: TGCGGCAGGGTAGCAGATACGCAGTATTTT; CDR3: CGRVADTQYF
V: TRBV20-1; size: few; D: -; J: TRBJ2-5; DNA: TGCAGTGCTAGGTACCAGCAAGAGACCCAGTACTTC; CDR3: CSARYQQETQYF
V: TRBV10-3; size: -; D: -; J: TRBJ1-1; DNA: TGTGCCATCGGGGGTTCGTCGAACACTGAAGCTTTCTTT; CDR3: CAIGGSSNTEAFF
V: TRBV4-2; size: -; D: -; J: TRBJ1-5; DNA: TGTGACAGCAGCCAAGAACCGGATCAGCCCCAGCATTTT; CDR3: CDSSQEPDQPQHF
V: TRBV7-8; size: few; D: -; J: TRBJ2-1; DNA: TGTGCCAGCAGCCCAATATCGGGGGTCGGGGGCAATGAGCAGTTCTTC; CDR3: CASSPISGVGGNEQFF
V: TRBV25-1; size: few; D: -; J: TRBJ1-2; DNA: TGTGCCAGCAGTCTGGGCGCGCAGGGACGGGGCTACACCTTC; CDR3: CASSLGAQGRGYTF
V: TRBV20-1; size: -; D: -; J: TRBJ1-6; DNA: TGCAGTGCTAGCGTAACCGGGGCCGATTCACCCCTCCACTTT; CDR3: CSASVTGADSPLHF
V: TRBV7-6; size: many; D: -; J: TRBJ2-5; DNA: TGTGCCAGCAGCTTAAGTGGTCAGTACCAAGAGACCCAGTACTTC; CDR3: CASSLSGQYQETQYF
V: TRBV29-1; size: few; D: -; J: TRBJ1-5; DNA: TGCAGCGTTCGACGCGGACCGAATCAGCCCCAGCATTTT; CDR3: CSVRRGPNQPQHF
V: TRBV6-5; size: few; D: -; J: TRBJ1-4; DNA: TGTGCCAGCAGTTACGGAGGACGGACCTCAAATGAAAAACTGTTTTTT; CDR3: CASSYGGRTSNEKLFF
V: TRBV6-2/TRBV6-3; size: many; D: -; J: TRBJ2-1; DNA: TGTGCCAGCAGTCTTCTAGGGATACTAAACAATGAGCAGTTCTTC; CDR3: CASSLLGILNNEQFF
V: TRBV12-3/TRBV12-4; size: -; D: TRBD2; J: TRBJ2-1; DNA: TGTGCCAGCAATATAGCGGGGGGGCCGGTCAATGAGCAGTTCTTC; CDR3: CASNIAGGPVNEQFF
V: TRBV5-1; size: many; D: TRBD2; J: TRBJ2-5; DNA: TGCGCCAGCAGCTTCGGGACTAGCGACTTACAAGAGACCCAGTACTTC; CDR3: CASSFGTSDLQETQYF
V: TRBV28; size: -; D: TRBD1; J: TRBJ2-7; DNA: TGTGCCAGCAGTTCATTCGGGGACAGGGGGTTTCAGGAGCAGTACTTC; CDR3: CASSSFGDRGFQEQYF
V: TRBV15; size: few; D: TRBD1; J: TRBJ2-4; DNA: TGTGCCACCAGCAGACAGGGGGCAGCCAAAAACATTCAGTACTTC; CDR3: CATSRQGAAKNIQYF
V: TRBV27; size: once; D: -; J: TRBJ2-1; DNA: TGTGCCAGCAGTTGGGACTTTTTAAGCTCCTACAATGAGCAGTTCTTC; CDR3: CASSWDFLSSYNEQFF
V: TRBV25-1; size: -; D: TRBD1; J: TRBJ1-2; DNA: TGTGCCTCTCGTACAGGGGGCGCAGATGGCTACACCTTC; CDR3: CASRTGGADGYTF
V: TRBV5-1; size: many; D: -; J: TRBJ1-5; DNA: TGCGCCAGCAGCTTGGGTGTAGGGGCCACTCAGCCCCAGCATTTT; CDR3: CASSLGVGATQPQHF
V: TRBV7-9; size: -; D: -; J: TRBJ2-3; DNA: TGTGCCAGCAGCTTAAGTCAGGCGGCGCAGTATTTT; CDR3: CASSLSQAAQYF
V: TRBV4-1; size: -; D: TRBD1; J: TRBJ2-7; DNA: TGCGCCAGCAGCGTCTTCTTTGGACAGGGGGCCTCCTACGAGCAGTACTTC; CDR3: CASSVFFGQGASYEQYF
V: TRBV20-1; size: -; D: -; J: TRBJ1-2; DNA: TGCAGTGCTAGAGGGAGCCGGGGCTACACCTTC; CDR3: CSARGSRGYTF
V: TRBV6-2/TRBV6-3; size: -; D: TRBD2; J: TRBJ2-3; DNA: TGTGCCAGCAGTTACTCGTCTTACGGGAGGGCCGGGACAGATACGCAGTATTTT; CDR3: CASSYSSYGRAGTDTQYF
V: TRBV20-1; size: -; D: TRBD2; J: TRBJ2-2; DNA: TGCAGTGCTCTCTCCGGGACTATGATAACCGGGGAGCTGTTTTTT; CDR3: CSALSGTMITGELFF
V: TRBV29-1; size: few; D: -; J: TRBJ2-1; DNA: TGCAGCGCCTTCGGGGCAGCACGTAAGAATGAGCAGTTCTTC; CDR3: CSAFGAARKNEQFF
V: TRBV25-1; size: -; D: -; J: TRBJ1-2; DNA: TGTGCCAGCAGTGAATTGGGACGGAACTATGGCTGCACCTTC; CDR3: CASSELGRNYGCTF
V: TRBV4-1; size: few; D: -; J: TRBJ2-2; DNA: TGCGCCAGCAGCCAAGATCCAAGTCGAGCGAACACCGGGGAGCTGTTTTTT; CDR3: CASSQDPSRANTGELFF
V: TRBV20-1; size: few; D: -; J: TRBJ2-7; DNA: TGCAGTGCTAGACAAGGGACATCCTCCTACGAGCAGTACTTC; CDR3: CSARQGTSSYEQYF
V: TRBV20-1; size: many; D: -; J: TRBJ2-1; DNA: TGCAGTGCTAGAGTCAACCCTATTAGCGGATTTAGCTCCTACAATGAGCAGTTCTTC; CDR3: CSARVNPISGFSSYNEQFF
V: TRBV19; size: many; D: TRBD2; J: TRBJ2-1; DNA: TGTGCCAGTAGTATGAGGACTAGCGGGAGTGGGGGGGAGCAGTTCTTC; CDR3: CASSMRTSGSGGEQFF
V: TRBV27; size: -; D: -; J: TRBJ2-5; DNA: TGTGCCAGCAGCCCGTTCGGGGACCAAGAGACCCAGTACTTC; CDR3: CASSPFGDQETQYF
V: TRBV5-6; size: few; D: -; J: TRBJ1-4; DNA: TGTGCCAGCAGCTTGGCACGGATGAGGGATGAAAAACTGTTTTTT; CDR3: CASSLARMRDEKLFF
V: TRBV20-1; size: -; D: -; J: TRBJ1-5; DNA: TGCAGTGCCGCGGACGGCGGGAATCAGCCCCAGCATTTT; CDR3: CSAADGGNQPQHF
V: TRBV20-1; size: few; D: -; J: TRBJ2-1; DNA: TGCAGTGCTAGAGATGGGCACCATTTCAATGAGCAGTTCTTC; CDR3: CSARDGHHFNEQFF
V: TRBV6-5; size: few; D: -; J: TRBJ1-2; DNA: TGTGCCAGCAGTTATGACAGGATGAACTATGGCTACACCTTC; CDR3: CASSYDRMNYGYTF